The rows below give T cell receptor beta chains drawn from one sample of a study of T cell responses to AZD1222 COVID-19 vaccine. Produced via immunoSEQ multiplex PCR; TCRdb's table is partial and in-frame only. This sample carries around 110,000 clones, 85% to 90% of them seen once, and the ten largest clones take about 8.8%. The source material was peripheral blood, sampled on day 0 of AZD1222 vaccination. Source of these receptors: an adult in good health. Both conserved end residues are part of each CDR3. A D gene is named only where the DNA matches it firmly. Rows give clone size only sometimes, using once, few, many, or a class for an expanded clone.

NA	TRBV7-2	TRBJ1-1	NA	CASSLNGVTEAFF	TGTGCCAGCAGCTTAAATGGGGTCACTGAAGCTTTCTTT
NA	TRBV6-5	TRBJ2-3	TRBD1	CASSYSRTGFTDTQYF	TGTGCCAGCAGTTACTCTAGGACAGGGTTTACAGATACGCAGTATTTT
NA	TRBV27	TRBJ1-5	NA	CASNSGRTNQPQHF	TGTGCCAGCAATTCGGGACGGACCAATCAGCCCCAGCATTTT
NA	TRBV30	TRBJ2-2	NA	CAWTRLGGDTGELFF	TGTGCCTGGACCCGGTTGGGGGGCGACACCGGGGAGCTGTTTTTT
NA	TRBV27	TRBJ1-1	NA	CASSLGGETEAFF	TGTGCCAGCAGCCTGGGTGGGGAAACTGAAGCTTTCTTT
once	TRBV7-2	TRBJ2-5	NA	CASSFQRNHQETQYF	TGTGCCAGCAGCTTCCAGAGAAACCACCAAGAGACCCAGTACTTC
NA	TRBV7-3	TRBJ1-3	TRBD1	CASSPRDRGNTIYF	TGTGCCAGCAGCCCGCGGGACAGGGGGAACACCATATATTTT
once	TRBV19	TRBJ1-6	NA	CASISTVGGNPYNSPLHF	TGTGCCAGTATATCCACCGTTGGGGGCAACCCTTATAATTCACCCCTCCACTTT
NA	TRBV14	TRBJ2-6	NA	CASSPQGRSVLTF	TGTGCCAGCAGCCCCCAAGGGAGAAGCGTCCTGACTTTC
NA	TRBV13	TRBJ1-2	TRBD1	CASSLGDGTGPF	TGTGCCAGCAGCTTAGGTGACGGGACAGGGCCCTTC
NA	TRBV5-8	TRBJ1-2	NA	CASRRQTPRRYGYTF	TGTGCCAGCAGGAGGCAGACTCCCCGAAGATATGGCTACACCTTC
NA	TRBV3-1/TRBV3-2	TRBJ1-2	TRBD1	CASSQDRTGGFYGYTF	TGTGCCAGCAGCCAAGACCGGACAGGGGGCTTCTATGGCTACACCTTC
few	TRBV10-3	TRBJ1-2	NA	CAIQGNYGYTF	TGTGCCATTCAGGGTAACTATGGCTACACCTTC
NA	TRBV10-3	TRBJ2-7	NA	CAISGPRGQGSYEQYF	TGTGCCATCAGTGGGCCCCGAGGGCAGGGATCCTACGAGCAGTACTTC
medium-sized	TRBV10-1	TRBJ2-7	NA	CASSDEQRCEQYF	TGCGCCAGCAGTGATGAGCAGAGGTGCGAGCAGTACTTC
NA	TRBV2	TRBJ1-5	NA	CASSERALGQPQHF	TGTGCCAGCAGTGAACGAGCTTTGGGTCAGCCCCAGCATTTT
NA	TRBV5-1	TRBJ2-7	TRBD1	CASSLDPGQGGLGQYF	TGCGCCAGCAGCTTGGACCCGGGACAGGGGGGTCTCGGGCAGTACTTC
few	TRBV9	TRBJ2-7	NA	CASSVRDSLYEQYF	TGTGCCAGCAGCGTACGAGACAGCCTCTACGAGCAGTACTTC
NA	TRBV24-1	TRBJ2-1	TRBD2	CATSAASLAGGHRYNEQFF	TGTGCCACCAGTGCTGCATCACTAGCGGGGGGACACCGCTACAATGAGCAGTTCTTC
NA	TRBV19	TRBJ2-5	NA	CATAWGGTQGETQYF	TGTGCCACCGCTTGGGGTGGGACCCAGGGGGAGACCCAGTACTTC
once	TRBV5-1	TRBJ2-1	NA	CASSSRAYNEQFF	TGCGCCAGCAGCTCCAGAGCCTACAATGAGCAGTTCTTC
few	TRBV9	TRBJ2-3	NA	CASSSEDGGTDTQYF	TGTGCCAGCAGCTCAGAGGACGGGGGCACAGATACGCAGTATTTT
NA	TRBV28	TRBJ1-3	NA	CASGSGQNSGNTIYF	TGTGCCAGCGGGAGCGGACAGAACTCTGGAAACACCATATATTTT
few	TRBV29-1	TRBJ1-3	NA	CSVSRLIPQDTIYF	TGCAGCGTTTCGAGACTAATACCCCAGGACACCATATATTTT
once	TRBV6-5	TRBJ2-3	NA	CASSKRESDTQYF	TGTGCCAGCAGTAAAAGGGAGTCAGATACGCAGTATTTT
few	TRBV4-1	TRBJ2-3	TRBD2	CASSQSSVAGGTDTQYF	TGCGCCAGCAGCCAATCTAGCGTAGCGGGGGGCACAGATACGCAGTATTTT
NA	TRBV5-1	TRBJ1-1	NA	CASSYYRDNTEAFF	TGCGCCAGCAGCTACTACAGGGATAACACTGAAGCTTTCTTT
NA	TRBV5-4	TRBJ2-5	TRBD2	CASSRTSGGALETQYF	TGTGCCAGCAGCAGGACTAGCGGGGGGGCCTTAGAGACCCAGTACTTC
NA	TRBV27	TRBJ2-3	TRBD2	CASSSKGTSGSYTQYF	TGTGCCAGCAGTTCCAAAGGGACTAGCGGGAGTTATACGCAGTATTTT
NA	TRBV4-1	TRBJ1-1	NA	CASSQPYGNTEAFF	TGCGCCAGCAGCCAACCCTACGGGAACACTGAAGCTTTCTTT
NA	TRBV12-3/TRBV12-4	TRBJ1-2	NA	CASSQDSGGYTF	TGTGCCAGCAGTCAGGACAGTGGGGGCTACACCTTC
once	TRBV7-2	TRBJ2-5	TRBD1	CASSLAGQVRETQYF	TGTGCCAGCAGCTTAGCGGGACAGGTCAGGGAGACCCAGTACTTC
NA	TRBV6-2/TRBV6-3	TRBJ2-2	NA	CASSYSILRGGELFF	TGTGCCAGCAGTTACTCGATCCTCCGGGGCGGGGAGCTGTTTTTT
NA	TRBV7-8	TRBJ2-6	TRBD2	CASSPRGLDFSGANVLTF	TGTGCCAGCAGCCCCAGAGGACTAGACTTCTCTGGGGCCAACGTCCTGACTTTC
NA	TRBV6-2/TRBV6-3	TRBJ1-6	NA	CASSLRWGNSPLHF	TGTGCCAGCAGTCTAAGGTGGGGAAATTCACCCCTCCACTTT
NA	TRBV7-2	TRBJ1-5	NA	CASTPSPVSRSQHF	TGTGCCAGCACCCCGAGTCCGGTATCAAGGTCCCAGCATTTT
NA	TRBV7-9	TRBJ1-1	NA	CASSLGAGAAFF	TGTGCCAGCAGCTTAGGGGCCGGGGCTGCTTTCTTT
NA	TRBV21-1	TRBJ2-4	NA	CASSKVGGRGAKNIQYF	TGTGCCAGCAGCAAAGTTGGGGGGCGAGGGGCCAAAAACATTCAGTACTTC
NA	TRBV7-9	TRBJ2-3	TRBD2	CASSPRLASTDTQYF	TGTGCCAGCAGCCCCCGACTAGCTTCCACAGATACGCAGTATTTT
few	TRBV7-2	TRBJ2-5	TRBD1	CASSLRQGDQETQYF	TGTGCCAGCAGCTTAAGGCAGGGGGACCAAGAGACCCAGTACTTC
NA	TRBV6-2/TRBV6-3	TRBJ1-5	NA	CASSDQDSLLVSNQPQHF	TGTGCCAGCAGTGACCAGGACAGCCTCTTGGTGAGCAATCAGCCCCAGCATTTT